This T cell receptor (beta chain) appears in the sequencing data of a study of blood T cell repertoires in COVID-19. With 0 bases removed from V and 2 bases from J, the gap between germline ends came to 13 bases. The CDR3 has 16 residues. The germline V gene has CDR1 SGHRS and CDR2 YFSETQ. Assay used: immunoSEQ multiplex PCR; TCRdb lists only in-frame clones, some missing. The sample lists a few hundred thousand clones, approximately 89% seen once, with 2.9% in the top ten. This clonotype was sampled from a woman aged 45-65 years who had been exposed to COVID-19. Sequenced: PBMCs or T cells enriched from blood (not recorded which). V usage is TRBV5-1 and J usage is TRBJ2-3; a possible D gene is TRBD2 (6 bases). The CDR3 DNA sequence: TGCGCCAGCAGCTTGGCTACTAGCTCAACCACAGATACGCAGTATTTT. Translation: CASSLATSSTTDTQYF.